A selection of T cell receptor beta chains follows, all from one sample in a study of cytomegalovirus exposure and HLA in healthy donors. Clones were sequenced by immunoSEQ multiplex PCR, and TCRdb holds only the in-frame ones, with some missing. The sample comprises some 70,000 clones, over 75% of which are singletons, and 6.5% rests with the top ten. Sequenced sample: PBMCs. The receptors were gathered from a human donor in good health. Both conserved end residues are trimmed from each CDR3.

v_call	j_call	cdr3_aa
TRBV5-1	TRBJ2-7	ASGRTSVGAGLYEQY
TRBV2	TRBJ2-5	ASSLTSGGAGETQY
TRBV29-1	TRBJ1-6	SVQFPGARIGSPLH
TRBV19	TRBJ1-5	ASSMSGNQPQH
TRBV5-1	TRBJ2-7	ASSLEAGGPLEQY
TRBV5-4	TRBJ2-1	ASSLAGSTGYNEQF
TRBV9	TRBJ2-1	ASSESGGPYNEQF
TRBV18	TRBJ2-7	ASSPGTGSYEQY
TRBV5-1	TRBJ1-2	ASSQDRVDGYT
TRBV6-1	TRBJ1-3	ASKRTGSGNTIY
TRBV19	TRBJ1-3	ASSIPGQDPGNTIY
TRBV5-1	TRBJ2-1	ASSLILGGAINEQF
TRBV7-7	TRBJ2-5	ASSPLVNPGRGETQY
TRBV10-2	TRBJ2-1	ASSPSGVVNEQF
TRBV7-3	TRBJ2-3	ASRQSPGGGTDTQY
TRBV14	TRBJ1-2	ASGSRSLPYGYT
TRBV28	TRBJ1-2	ASSTDRGGRGYT
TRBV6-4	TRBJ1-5	ASSEQGDQPQH
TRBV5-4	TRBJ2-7	ASSSRAGVRSYEQY
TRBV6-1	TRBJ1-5	ASSGQGFSNQPQH
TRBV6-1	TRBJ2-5	ASGSYGSGETQY
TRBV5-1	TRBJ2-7	ASSPPGLAVSTYEQY
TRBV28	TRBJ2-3	ASSSRGWGPDTQY
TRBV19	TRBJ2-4	ASRPDRDSVNIQY
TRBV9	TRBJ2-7	ASSGRGGQGFHEQY
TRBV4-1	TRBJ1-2	ASSQSTGQGAFQSYGYT